This TCR beta chain was found in a study of blood T cells in healthy people across ages. General study findings and limits: Naive CD4+ cells and diversity were both higher in long-lived donors than in aged donors. The study found TCR beta diversity correlated strongly with naive T cell percentage.

This CDR3 is 12 amino acids long. V shed 5 bases, J shed 7 bases, and the junction held 5 bases outside the gene matches. Looked up from germline, CDR1 is DFQATT and CDR2 is SNEGSKA (reference sequence). Sample-barcoded 5' priming and a J-beta primer mix drove a second PCR of roughly 6 to 12 cycles. Every single cDNA molecule received a tag from a template-switch adaptor with 12 random nucleotides. TCRdb ran MiXCR on the 5' RACE reads and lists one entry per CDR3 protein. The table records 1.5 million to 2 million distinct CDR3 sequences, roughly 52% of them present only once. Turning to this clonotype: What it recognizes is unknown.

J is TRBJ2-1 and V is TRBV20-1, with 7 positions matching TRBD2. This clonotype was sampled from a woman between 40 and 55 years old in good health. The material sequenced was blood. CDR3 sequence (DNA): TGCAGTGCTGACACGCGGGGGAATGAGCAGTTCTTC. Protein product: CSADTRGNEQFF.